The 14 T cell receptor beta chains listed next were all sequenced from one sample in a study of T-cell memory formation after mild COVID-19. TCRdb independently ran MiXCR on the 5' RACE reads; one entry per CDR3 protein. Altogether 300,000 or so distinct CDR3 sequences are present, 15% to 20% being singletons, with the ten largest covering roughly 24%. The specimen was PBMCs or a T cell subset sorted from them (not recorded which). The source is a man aged 18 to 29 who had mild COVID-19 (a few samples of this study predate the infection). Cell type and time point are not known.

This chain uses TRBV20-1 with TRBJ2-2; tentative D call: TRBD1 (5 bases). The CDR3 is made up of 13 amino acids. CDR1 DFQATT and CDR2 SNEGSKA come from the germline V gene (reference sequence). The ends were cut back, 2 bases at V and 3 bases at J, with 7 bases in the middle. Written as DNA, the CDR3 is TGCAGTGCTAGATCGACAGACACCGGGGAGCTGTTTTTT. Translating it yields CSARSTDTGELFF.

This chain links TRBV6-1 with TRBJ1-5; TRBD1 is a possible D gene (6 bases). Trimming stripped 6 bases from V and 7 bases from J, with 16 bases between. CDR3 length equals 14 residues. The germline V gene encodes CDR1 MNHNS and CDR2 SASEGT. CDR3 nucleotides: TGTGCCAGCAGCGCGGAAGGGGGAAGACAGCCCCAGCATTTT. Amino acid sequence: CASSAEGGRQPQHF.

Only a few counts were recorded for this clonotype. V and J are TRBV5-1 and TRBJ2-3; a weak D match, TRBD2 (5 bases). The V end was cut by 3 bases, the J end by 0 bases, with 11 bases between. This CDR3 region has 15 residues. From germline, CDR1 is SGHRS and CDR2 YFSETQ. The CDR3 loop is CASSSNGESTDTQYF. In DNA form, the CDR3 reads TGCGCCAGCAGCTCCAACGGGGAAAGCACAGATACGCAGTATTTT.

This clonotype appeared a few times. The chain links TRBV6-5 to TRBJ2-6; 10 bases are a match to TRBD1. The CDR3 is 21 residues long. Germline V gene sequence: CDR1 MNHEY, CDR2 SVGAGI. The trim removed 2 bases at V and 0 bases at J, leaving 13 bases unmatched. The CDR3 region has the DNA TGTGCCAGCAGTTACATCGAGACAGGGGGCCCCACCCCCTCTGGGGCCAACGTCCTGACTTTC. Protein: CASSYIETGGPTPSGANVLTF.

This clonotype was seen a few times. CDR3: CASSLGSAGQPQHF. The DNA of the CDR3 is TGCGCCAGCAGCTTGGGGTCAGCGGGTCAGCCCCAGCATTTT. The chain links TRBV5-1 to TRBJ1-5, with D unclear. CDR1 SGHRS and CDR2 YFSETQ come from the germline V gene. The CDR3 spans 14 residues. Trimming took 0 bases from V and 6 from J, leaving 10 bases between them.

This clonotype was seen more than once but under ten times. This may be a read error: a much more frequent sequence differs by one nucleotide. The chain employs TRBV11-2 and TRBJ1-1, with no clear D. Germline V CDR1 and CDR2: SGHAT, FQNNGV. CDR3 length: 13 amino acids. V gave up 1 base and J gave up 3 bases, with 6 bases separating them. The CDR3 DNA reads TGTGCCAGCAGCTTAGTTGTGGACACTGAAGCTTTCTTT. Protein product: CASSLVVDTEAFF.

There are a few counts of this clonotype. The CDR3, as DNA: TGTGCCAGCAGTTACTCTGGGGGGCGGTACACCTTC. Its protein product is CASSYSGGRYTF. The chain couples TRBV6-5 to TRBJ1-2; tentative D call: TRBD1 (6 bases). Germline loops: CDR1 MNHEY, CDR2 SVGAGI. V lost 0 bases and J lost 11, with 10 bases in between. The CDR3 has 12 amino acids.

This clonotype was seen a few times. V and J are TRBV10-3 and TRBJ1-1; 8 bases match TRBD1. CDR1 is ENHRY, CDR2 SYGVKD, per germline. J lost 4 bases, V lost 6 bases, and 16 bases had no gene match. There are 17 residues in the CDR3. The CDR3 sequence: CAISDITGGGVGTEAFF. CDR3 DNA: TGTGCCATCAGCGATATTACAGGGGGAGGAGTCGGCACTGAAGCTTTCTTT.

The sample holds a few counts of this clonotype. V gene TRBV12-3 or TRBV12-4 combines with J gene TRBJ2-7; D possibly corresponds to TRBD1 (5 bases). The V and J ends lost 6 bases and 4 bases respectively, with 10 bases between them. The CDR3 extends over 12 amino acids. The CDR3 bases are TGTGCCAGCAGCACGACAGAGTACGAGCAGTACTTC. This gives the protein CASSTTEYEQYF.

This clonotype has a handful of counts. The chain joins TRBV19 to TRBJ2-2; no clear D. V was cut by 5 bases and J by 1 base, with 8 bases left in between. This CDR3 has 14 residues. Germline CDR1 is LNHDA and CDR2 is SQIVND (reference sequence). This chain's CDR3 is CASSYPWNTGELFF. DNA for the CDR3: TGTGCCAGTAGTTACCCCTGGAACACCGGGGAGCTGTTTTTT. The full variable domain, rest sourced from reference TRBV19 and TRBJ2-2, is DGGITQSPKYLFRKEGQNVTLSCEQNLNHDAMYWYRQDPGQGLRLIYYSQIVNDFQKGDIAEGYSVSREKKESFPLTVTSAQKNPTAFYLCASSYPWNTGELFFGEGSRLTVL.

V and J are TRBV7-9 and TRBJ2-1; tentatively, D is TRBD2 (7 bases). The CDR3 covers 13 residues. Germline V lookup: CDR1 SEHNR, CDR2 FQNEAQ (reference sequence). With 1 base removed from V and 15 bases from J, the gap between germline ends came to 16 bases. The CDR3 loop is CASSLVGGGPRFF. The CDR3, as DNA: TGTGCCAGCAGCTTAGTTGGGGGGGGCCCGCGGTTCTTC.

The chain couples TRBV3-1 to TRBJ2-3; 15 positions agree with TRBD2. The CDR3 totals 19 residues. Trimming took 1 base from V and 5 from J; bases not matched to a gene: 10. Germline values: CDR1 LGHDT, CDR2 YNNKEL (reference sequence). The CDR3 sequence is CASSQAMVPGLAGGDTQYF. CDR3 nucleotide sequence: TGTGCCAGCAGCCAAGCGATGGTACCGGGACTAGCGGGGGGAGATACGCAGTATTTT.

In this sample, this clonotype turned up many times. The chain is built from TRBV20-1 and TRBJ2-6; possibly TRBD1 or TRBD2 for D (5 bases each). In germline, CDR1 is DFQATT, CDR2 SNEGSKA (reference sequence). Trimming stripped 2 bases from V and 0 bases from J, with 8 bases between. The length of the CDR3 is 15 residues. The DNA of the CDR3 is TGCAGTGCTAGAAGGGGAGCCTCTGGGGCCAACGTCCTGACTTTC. It translates to CSARRGASGANVLTF.

This clonotype has ten or more counts. V and J are TRBV9 and TRBJ1-1; D is unresolved. CDR3 length equals 13 residues. V lost 2 bases and J 1 base, leaving 6 bases between the germline ends. The V gene's germline CDR1 is SGDLS and CDR2 YYNGEE. DNA of the CDR3: TGTGCCAGCAGCGTGACGGGGAACACTGAAGCTTTCTTT. Encoded protein: CASSVTGNTEAFF.